These 27 T cell receptor beta chains were all obtained from the same sample, sequenced in a study of beta chain features in type 1 diabetes (dated by TCRdb to the late 2010s). Their antigens are not known. The paper's findings and limits, for the study overall: In all four CD4+ subsets, TCRB CDR3 length was moderately but significantly shorter in type 1 diabetes patients.

The method behind the library was the immunoSEQ multiplex PCR assay. The entire isolated RNA was reverse transcribed using the High Capacity cDNA Reverse Transcription Kit, and thus expressed TCRB transcripts were sequenced. This is the immuneACCESS table as TCRdb keeps it, with only in-frame sequences that have V and J called. A part of the clones is gone; compared with another copy, unresolved V genes explain less than half, and the rest is unexplained. This sample holds approximately 170,000 clones; 6.5% to 8.5% were observed only once. The biggest ten clones account for 0.5% of the sample. Material: central memory CD4+ T cells from blood. The receptors shown here come from a man in his late teens or twenties with type 1 diabetes.

In DNA, the CDR3 is TGTGCCAGCAGCCAGGGACAGGGTTTCGGGGAGCAGTACTTC. Translating gives CASSQGQGFGEQYF. The chain employs TRBV4-2 and TRBJ2-7; 9 bases match TRBD1. The germline V gene has CDR1 LGHNA and CDR2 YNFKEQ. V lost 3 bases, J lost 7 bases, and 7 bases stayed unmatched. The CDR3 is made up of 14 amino acids.

In this sample, this clone turned up many times. The chain joins TRBV30 to TRBJ2-5, with D perhaps matching TRBD2 (6 bases). This CDR3 contains 12 residues. Germline CDR1 GTSNPN, CDR2 SVGIG (reference sequence). Here the CDR3 reads CARPGEKETQYF. Here the CDR3 DNA reads TGTGCTCGCCCGGGGGAGAAAGAGACCCAGTACTTC.

The CDR3 loop is CASSLQGDYGYTF. In DNA, the CDR3 is TGTGCCAGCAGTTTACAGGGTGACTATGGCTACACCTTC. This sequence joins TRBV6-6 and TRBJ1-2; a weak D match, TRBD1 (6 bases). This CDR3 region has 13 residues. Germline V CDR1 and CDR2: MNHNY, SVGAGI (reference sequence). Deletions cut 4 bases from V and 3 bases from J, with 9 bases between.

The chain carries TRBV4-2 and TRBJ1-5; 11 bases match TRBD1. V lost 4 bases and J lost 2; bases outside the gene matches: 10. Looked up from germline, CDR1 is LGHNA and CDR2 is YNFKEQ. The CDR3 covers 18 residues. The CDR3 region has the DNA TGTGCCAGCAGCCCAGTACTGGGGACAGGGGGGGGCAATCAGCCCCAGCATTTT. Amino acids: CASSPVLGTGGGNQPQHF.

Only a few counts were recorded for this clone. The J gene is TRBJ1-2, the V gene TRBV5-4; D not certain. Germline values: CDR1 SGHNT, CDR2 YYREEE (reference sequence). The length of the CDR3 is 13 residues. V was shortened by 0 bases and J by 6 bases, with 9 bases between the two germline ends. The CDR3 spells CASSLETGNGYTF. CDR3 sequence (DNA): TGTGCCAGCAGCTTGGAGACGGGGAATGGCTACACCTTC.

Only a few counts were recorded for this clone. V gene TRBV29-1 combines with J gene TRBJ1-2; the D is unclear. The germline V and J ends were trimmed by 5 bases and 4 bases, with 11 bases remaining between them. Germline V lookup: CDR1 SQVTM, CDR2 ANQGSEA. The CDR3 spans 12 residues. Here the CDR3 DNA reads TGCAGCGTTTTGAGCGCTGGCTATGGCTACACCTTC. The encoded protein is CSVLSAGYGYTF.

The chain combines TRBV11-2 with TRBJ1-6; 7 bases are a match to TRBD1. V lost 3 bases and J lost 6; bases outside the gene matches: 11. The CDR3 runs 17 residues. CDR1 is SGHAT, CDR2 FQNNGV, per germline. The CDR3 sequence: CASSFPTTGLLNSPLHF. CDR3 bases: TGTGCCAGCAGCTTCCCGACGACAGGGCTCCTTAATTCACCCCTCCACTTT. Combining the CDR3 with reference TRBV11-2 and TRBJ1-6 gives the whole variable domain EAGVAQSPRYKIIEKRQSVAFWCNPISGHATLYWYQQILGQGPKLLIQFQNNGVVDDSQLPKDRFSAERLKGVDSTLKIQPAKLEDSAVYLCASSFPTTGLLNSPLHFGNGTRLTVT.

This clone appeared a few times. The chain is built from TRBV9 and TRBJ2-3; tentatively, D is TRBD2 (5 bases). Germline V gene data show CDR1 as SGDLS and CDR2 as YYNGEE. This CDR3 is 15 amino acids long. V shed 2 bases and J shed 5 bases, with 15 bases lying between them. CDR3 amino acids: CASSVLGIEGDTQYF. The CDR3, as DNA: TGTGCCAGCAGCGTCCTCGGGATCGAGGGAGATACGCAGTATTTT.

This clone has only a few counts. J is TRBJ2-7 and V is TRBV2, with D perhaps matching TRBD2 (5 bases). From germline, CDR1 is SNHLY and CDR2 FYNNEI. There are 12 residues in the CDR3. Trimming took 7 bases from V and 2 from J, leaving 9 bases between them. CDR3 in amino acids: CASNRGTYEQYF. For the CDR3, the DNA is TGTGCCAGCAACCGGGGAACCTACGAGCAGTACTTC.

This clone was recorded a few times. The genes are TRBV5-4 and TRBJ2-3; D is undetermined. This CDR3 contains 12 residues. The germline gives CDR1 SGHNT, CDR2 YYREEE (reference sequence). Trimming removed 4 bases from V and 6 bases from J, with 9 bases in between. The CDR3 reads CASSPFRDTQYF. As DNA, the CDR3 is TGTGCCAGCAGCCCTTTCCGGGATACGCAGTATTTT.

As DNA, the CDR3 is TGTGCCAGCACCCTGACTAGCGGGGGATACGAGCAGTACTTC. Translating gives CASTLTSGGYEQYF. V usage is TRBV6-6 and J usage is TRBJ2-7; 12 bases match TRBD2. This CDR3 has 14 residues. V lost 7 bases to trimming and J lost 4 bases; unmatched junction nucleotides: 5. Germline lookup yields CDR1 MNHNY and CDR2 SVGAGI (reference sequence).

This clone was counted at least ten times. This chain uses TRBV2 with TRBJ2-5, with 10 bases matching TRBD2. The CDR3 loop spans 16 amino acids. Germline assignment: CDR1 SNHLY and CDR2 FYNNEI. Trimming removed 6 bases from V and 2 bases from J; junction bases left unmatched: 9. The CDR3 sequence is CASRESGGAGQETQYF. CDR3 DNA: TGTGCCAGCAGAGAGAGCGGGGGGGCCGGACAAGAGACCCAGTACTTC. The full variable domain, in which reference TRBV2 and TRBJ2-5 provide the parts outside the CDR3, is EPEVTQTPSHQVTQMGQEVILRCVPISNHLYFYWYRQILGQKVEFLVSFYNNEISEKSEIFDDQFSVERPDGSNFTLKIRSTKLEDSAMYFCASRESGGAGQETQYFGPGTRLLVL.

This clone came up a few times. V usage is TRBV5-4 and J usage is TRBJ2-1, with 7 nucleotides matching TRBD2. V shed 1 base and J 0 bases; nucleotides not matched to a gene: 4. Germline V gene data show CDR1 as SGHNT and CDR2 as YYREEE (reference sequence). The CDR3 consists of 16 residues. The chain's CDR3 is CASSLWRGSSYNEQFF. The CDR3 DNA reads as TGTGCCAGCAGCTTGTGGCGGGGGAGCTCCTACAATGAGCAGTTCTTC.

This clone was seen more than once but under ten times. The CDR3 loop is CASSPAVAAYEQYF. In nucleotides, the CDR3 is TGTGCCAGCAGCCCGGCGGTAGCGGCCTACGAGCAGTACTTC. V gene TRBV7-2 combines with J gene TRBJ2-7, with a weak D call TRBD2 (6 bases). CDR1 and CDR2 from the germline V gene are SGHTA and FQGNSA. The ends were cut back, 5 bases at V and 2 bases at J, with 13 bases in the middle. CDR3 length: 14 residues. Full variable domain (rest looked up from reference TRBV7-2 and TRBJ2-7): GAGVSQSPSNKVTEKGKDVELRCDPISGHTALYWYRQSLGQGLEFLIYFQGNSAPDKSGLPSDRFSAERTGGSVSTLTIQRTQQEDSAVYLCASSPAVAAYEQYFGPGTRLTVT.

The J gene is TRBJ2-7, the V gene TRBV19; tentative D call: TRBD2 (6 bases). The CDR3 totals 15 residues. V was cut by 3 bases and J by 7 bases, with 19 bases left in between. Per germline, CDR1 LNHDA and CDR2 SQIVND (reference sequence). The CDR3 is CASSMGGTEREEQYF. The CDR3 DNA sequence: TGTGCCAGTAGTATGGGCGGGACGGAAAGGGAAGAGCAGTACTTC.

The V call is TRBV2, the J call TRBJ2-3; 8 nucleotides agree with TRBD1. With V trimmed by 5 bases and J by 5 bases, 9 bases remained unmatched. CDR3 size: 15 residues. Germline values: CDR1 SNHLY, CDR2 FYNNEI. The CDR3 here is CASSRQGSPGDTQYF. DNA of the CDR3: TGTGCCAGCAGTCGACAGGGGTCGCCTGGAGATACGCAGTATTTT.

The gene calls are TRBV11-3 and TRBJ2-5; D is perhaps TRBD2 (6 bases). CDR3 length: 16 residues. Germline CDR1 SGHNT, CDR2 YENEEA. Trimming stripped 5 bases from V and 3 bases from J, with 19 bases between. In DNA, the CDR3 is TGTGCCAGCAGCCCCGGACGGGACTCCGTAAAAGAGACCCAGTACTTC. Translation gives CASSPGRDSVKETQYF.

This clone was counted between two and nine times. The rearrangement joins TRBV14 to TRBJ2-5, with 8 bases fitting TRBD1. The CDR3 is 15 residues long. V was clipped by 4 bases and J by 5 bases; unmatched bases: 9. Germline CDR1 SGHDN, CDR2 FVKESK. The CDR3 DNA is TGTGCCAGCAGCCTGCGACAGGGGATTGGGGAGACCCAGTACTTC. It is translated as CASSLRQGIGETQYF.

This clone was picked up a small number of times. This rearrangement joins TRBV7-9 to TRBJ2-7; TRBD1 matches at 7 bases. After removal of 3 bases from V and 2 bases from J, the junction contained 4 bases not matched to a gene. The length of the CDR3 is 14 residues. Per the germline V gene, CDR1 is SEHNR and CDR2 is FQNEAQ (reference sequence). Here the CDR3 reads CASSLGQHTYEQYF. The DNA of the CDR3 is TGTGCCAGCAGCTTGGGACAGCATACCTACGAGCAGTACTTC. Filled out from reference TRBV7-9 and TRBJ2-7, the complete variable domain reads DTGVSQNPRHKITKRGQNVTFRCDPISEHNRLYWYRQTLGQGPEFLTYFQNEAQLEKSRLLSDRFSAERPKGSFSTLEIQRTEQGDSAMYLCASSLGQHTYEQYFGPGTRLTVT.

The V call is TRBV5-4, the J call TRBJ2-7, with 9 bases that match TRBD1. CDR3 length: 14 residues. With 3 bases clipped from V and 5 bases from J, the junction kept 6 bases outside the gene matches. The germline V gene has CDR1 SGHNT and CDR2 YYREEE (reference sequence). CDR3 coding DNA: TGTGCCAGCAGCTCTCAAAACAGGGGGCACGAGCAGTACTTC. Its translation: CASSSQNRGHEQYF.

The chain couples TRBV7-9 to TRBJ1-6; D unresolved. This CDR3 comprises 13 residues. From germline, CDR1 is SEHNR and CDR2 FQNEAQ (reference sequence). The V and J ends lost 6 bases and 13 bases respectively, with 16 bases between them. CDR3 DNA: TGTGCCAGCAGTTATGGAGGAGGGCCCCCCCTCCACTTT. It encodes CASSYGGGPPLHF.

A few counts support this clone. The rearrangement uses TRBV5-4 and TRBJ2-1; 8 nucleotides match TRBD2. This CDR3 region has 15 residues. The germline V gene encodes CDR1 SGHNT and CDR2 YYREEE (reference sequence). Trimming at V came to 6 bases and at J to 0 bases, leaving 5 bases not matched to a gene. The CDR3 spells CASTLGTSSYNEQFF. CDR3 DNA sequence: TGTGCCAGCACCCTCGGGACTAGCTCCTACAATGAGCAGTTCTTC. Based on the CDR3 plus reference TRBV5-4 and TRBJ2-1, the full variable domain is ETGVTQSPTHLIKTRGQQVTLRCSSQSGHNTVSWYQQALGQGPQFIFQYYREEENGRGNFPPRFSGLQFPNYSSELNVNALELDDSALYLCASTLGTSSYNEQFFGPGTRLTVL.

Here the CDR3 reads CASSDTVNTEAFF. DNA for the CDR3: TGTGCCAGCAGCGACACGGTGAACACTGAAGCTTTCTTT. The V call is TRBV5-4, the J call TRBJ1-1; D remains ambiguous. The CDR3 consists of 13 residues. Trimming stripped 4 bases from V and 0 bases from J, with 7 bases between. From germline, CDR1 is SGHNT and CDR2 YYREEE (reference sequence).

This clone turned up a few times. This chain links TRBV7-2 with TRBJ2-7, with D maybe TRBD2 (7 bases). The CDR3 is 14 amino acids. The germline V gene has CDR1 SGHTA and CDR2 FQGNSA. With 7 bases removed from V and 7 bases from J, the gap between germline ends came to 20 bases. Here the CDR3 reads CASIQWAGRGEQYF. DNA of the CDR3: TGTGCCAGCATCCAGTGGGCAGGGAGGGGGGAGCAGTACTTC.

The rearrangement joins TRBV5-1 to TRBJ2-5; 14 nucleotides align to TRBD2. The CDR3 sequence is 20 residues long. Germline V lookup: CDR1 SGHRS, CDR2 YFSETQ. The J segment lost 2 bases and the V segment lost 5 bases, leaving 17 bases of the junction unmatched. CDR3 DNA sequence: TGCGCCAGCAGAACTACCTCGGGACTAGCGGGGGCTAGGGGGCAAGAGACCCAGTACTTC. This gives the protein CASRTTSGLAGARGQETQYF.

There are a few counts of this clone. V and J are TRBV15 and TRBJ1-2; 8 bases align to TRBD1. The CDR3 spans 14 residues. Unmatched junction bases numbered 3, after V lost 2 bases and J lost 4 bases. From germline, CDR1 is LNHNV and CDR2 YYDKDF (reference sequence). DNA for the CDR3: TGTGCCACCAGCAGATTAGGGACAGGCTATGGCTACACCTTC. Translated: CATSRLGTGYGYTF.

This clone was counted between two and nine times. The genes are TRBV9 and TRBJ1-5; D ambiguous. Per germline, CDR1 SGDLS and CDR2 YYNGEE. This CDR3 contains 15 residues. V lost 0 bases and J lost 0, with 7 bases in between. CDR3 sequence: CASSVAGYSNQPQHF. The CDR3 nucleotides are TGTGCCAGCAGCGTAGCAGGTTATAGCAATCAGCCCCAGCATTTT.